This TCR beta chain originates from a study of CD8+ T cells in alopecia areata. Study background: Tofacitinib was taken orally by treated patients, and the dose was 5 to 10 mg twice daily. Treated patients' severity was scored by percentage of affected scalp area. Study-level results: Scalp clonality decreased significantly with tofacitinib, and so did expanded CD8+ clones among the top 100. Many of the expanded lesional clones endured in scalp and blood while on tofacitinib.

This sample's treatment: oral pan-JAK inhibitor, 5-10 mg twice daily. RNA extraction and reverse transcription yielded cDNA as sequencing template. The protocol was immunoSEQ multiplex PCR, while the TCRdb copy is restricted to in-frame clones and leaves out a portion. The sample contains about 200,000 clones, under 60% of which appear only once. This clone has just a few counts. The antigen is not known. Germline CDR1 is MGHDK and CDR2 is SYGVNS. The CDR3 totals 13 residues. The junction had 9 bases not matched to a gene; V was cut back by 9 bases and J by 10 bases. The sequence was obtained from a human donor with alopecia areata. The sample here was CD4+ T cells sorted from blood, taken at week 4, from a patient treated with tofacitinib. The chain uses TRBV25-1 and TRBJ1-6; 7 bases are a match to TRBD1. The CDR3 loop reads CASHGQAGSPLHF. The CDR3 DNA reads TGTGCCAGTCATGGACAGGCGGGATCACCCCTCCACTTT.